This TCR beta chain originates from a study of T cells and Merkel cell carcinoma outcomes. General study findings and limits: Repertoire plus T-cell density reportedly predicted Merkel cell carcinoma outcomes.

From germline, CDR1 is LNHDA and CDR2 SQIVND (reference sequence). Trimming left V 10 bases short and J 8 bases short, with 26 bases between. There are 16 residues in the CDR3. Notes on this clone: The antigen is not known.

Clones were sequenced by immunoSEQ multiplex PCR, and TCRdb holds only the in-frame ones, with some missing. Of roughly 3,300 clones listed, over 80% are singletons. Sequencing was done on a sample of tumor tissue from Merkel cell carcinoma. This receptor was taken from a human donor with Merkel cell carcinoma. The V and J genes are TRBV19 and TRBJ1-4, with TRBD1 as a possible D gene (6 bases). CDR3: CANNIVPDRTREKLFF. Written as DNA, the CDR3 is TGTGCCAATAATATAGTCCCGGACAGAACGCGAGAAAAACTGTTTTTT.